This is a list of T cell receptor beta chains from one sample in a study of cytomegalovirus exposure and HLA in healthy donors. Measured with immunoSEQ multiplex PCR; TCRdb has only the in-frame clones, and not every one. Among hundreds of thousands of clones listed, just over 70% were seen once. Sequencing input: PBMCs. These receptor sequences come from a female donor in good health and CMV-seronegative. Each CDR3 is given with its conserved first and last residue. A D gene is named only where the DNA matches it firmly. The listing skips clone size in some rows; elsewhere it reads once, few, many or a size class.

>once|TRBJ1-3|NA|TRBV18
CASSRAGFDGDTIYF
TGTGCCAGCTCACGTGCGGGTTTCGATGGGGACACCATATATTTT
>NA|TRBJ2-1|NA|TRBV6-1
CASRAGLSHHEQFF
TGTGCCAGCAGGGCGGGACTTAGTCACCATGAGCAGTTCTTC
>NA|TRBJ1-2|TRBD1|TRBV27
CASSLSDRAGYTF
TGTGCCAGCAGTTTATCGGACAGGGCCGGCTACACCTTC
>NA|TRBJ1-4|TRBD1|TRBV15
CATSRETGFNEKLFF
TGTGCCACCAGCAGGGAGACAGGGTTTAATGAAAAACTGTTTTTT
>few|TRBJ2-5|TRBD2|TRBV15
CATSKAGGQETQYF
TGTGCCACCAGCAAAGCGGGGGGCCAAGAGACCCAGTACTTC
>once|TRBJ2-3|TRBD2|TRBV7-3
CASSLTGAGTTDTQYF
TGTGCCAGCAGCTTAACGGGAGCGGGGACCACAGATACGCAGTATTTT
>NA|TRBJ2-7|TRBD2|TRBV15
CATSRDRMERELREQYF
TGTGCCACCAGCAGAGATCGAATGGAGCGGGAGCTAAGGGAGCAGTACTTC
>NA|TRBJ2-7|NA|TRBV30
CAWSLPWEGVSSYEQYF
TGTGCCTGGAGCCTACCGTGGGAGGGGGTTAGCTCCTACGAGCAGTACTTC
>NA|TRBJ2-5|NA|TRBV6-5
CAIQGRGGTQYF
TGTGCCATCCAGGGGAGAGGTGGGACCCAGTACTTC
>few|TRBJ2-7|TRBD1|TRBV29-1
CSACRDRAYEQYF
TGCAGCGCGTGTAGGGACAGGGCCTACGAGCAGTACTTC
>NA|TRBJ2-7|TRBD1|TRBV6-4
CASSDGTGLSPNSYEQYF
TGTGCCAGCAGTGACGGGACAGGCCTCTCCCCGAACTCCTACGAGCAGTACTTC
>once|TRBJ2-1|NA|TRBV15
CATSRSSYNEQFF
TGTGCCACCAGCAGGAGCTCCTACAATGAGCAGTTCTTC
>once|TRBJ2-7|TRBD1|TRBV7-9
CASSLGQGWNYEQYF
TGTGCCAGCAGCCTTGGACAGGGGTGGAACTACGAGCAGTACTTC
>NA|TRBJ2-7|TRBD1|TRBV7-9
CASSLGTGLPYEQYF
TGTGCCAGCAGCTTAGGGACAGGCCTCCCCTACGAGCAGTACTTC
>NA|TRBJ1-1|NA|TRBV18
CASPNTGGPGTEAFF
TGTGCCAGCCCCAACACGGGGGGGCCAGGGACTGAAGCTTTCTTT